This record looks at one T cell receptor (beta chain) sequence and its context. Antigen specificity is unknown. The data stem from a study of blood T cells in healthy people across ages. General study points: Across the age range, TCR beta diversity per million T cells fell in a roughly linear way.

The second PCR ran about 6 to 12 cycles with a sample-barcoded 5' primer and J-beta primers. TCRdb passed the 5' RACE reads through MiXCR, listing each CDR3 protein once. The sample has hundreds of thousands of distinct CDR3 sequences; just over 55% are singletons. Germline V gives CDR1 MDHEN, CDR2 SYDVKM. V gave up 8 bases and J gave up 7 bases, with 21 bases separating them. The CDR3 length is 14 residues. V is TRBV28 and J is TRBJ2-7; D unclear. The origin of this receptor is a man aged 40-49 years in good health. Input material: blood. Written as DNA, the CDR3 is TGTGCCAGCGGGGATGTAAAGGGAACGGTAGAGCAGTACTTC. This encodes CASGDVKGTVEQYF.